Listed here is a single T cell receptor beta chain. The entry originates in a study of T-cell reconstitution after alpha-beta-depleted transplantation in children. Preparation of the TCRbeta library was carried out with unique molecular identifiers. TCRdb reprocessed the PCR reads with MiXCR, giving one entry per CDR3 protein. The sample includes hundreds of thousands of distinct CDR3 sequences, 20% to 30% seen only once; the top ten take roughly 5%. Germline V gene data show CDR1 as DFQATT and CDR2 as SNEGSKA (reference sequence). V shed 4 bases, J shed 2 bases, and the junction held 4 bases outside the gene matches. The CDR3 sequence is 15 residues long.

Sequencing used PBMCs, mostly from graft donor cells, obtained 360 days after TCRalphabeta/CD19-depleted stem cell transplant. V gene TRBV20-1 combines with J gene TRBJ2-3; 12 bases fit TRBD2. The TCR comes from a female patient aged 2 to 10 who had a stem cell transplant for congenital amegakaryocytic thrombocytopenia, so the T cells may come from the graft donor. DNA of the CDR3: TGCAGTGCTACCAGGACTAGCGGGACCACAGATACGCAGTATTTT. This sequence encodes CSATRTSGTTDTQYF.